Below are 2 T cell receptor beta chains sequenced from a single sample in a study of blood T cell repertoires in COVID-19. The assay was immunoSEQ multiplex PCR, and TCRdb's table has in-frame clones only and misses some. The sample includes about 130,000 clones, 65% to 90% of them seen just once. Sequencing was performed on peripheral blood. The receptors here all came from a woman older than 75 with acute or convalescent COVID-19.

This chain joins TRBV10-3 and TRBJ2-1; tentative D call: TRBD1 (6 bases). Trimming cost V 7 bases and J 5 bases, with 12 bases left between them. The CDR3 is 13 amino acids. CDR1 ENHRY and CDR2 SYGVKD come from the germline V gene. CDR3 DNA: TGTGCCATCAACCAGGGGTGGGACAATGAGCAGTTCTTC. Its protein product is CAINQGWDNEQFF.

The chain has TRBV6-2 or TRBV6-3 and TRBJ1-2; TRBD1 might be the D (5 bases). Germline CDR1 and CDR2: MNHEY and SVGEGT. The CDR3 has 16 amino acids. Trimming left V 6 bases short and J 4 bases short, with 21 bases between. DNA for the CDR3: TGTGCCAGCAGCCCCCGTGAGCAGGGATTAATCTATGGCTACACCTTC. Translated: CASSPREQGLIYGYTF.